Here is one T cell receptor beta chain with its context. CDR3 size: 16 residues. CDR1 is MNHEY and CDR2 is SMNVEV in the germline V gene (reference sequence). Deletions cut 2 bases from V and 1 base from J, with 15 bases between. Repertoires were generated with immunoSEQ multiplex PCR, while TCRdb's copy carries only in-frame clones and drops some. The sample has 75,000 to 100,000 clones, over 75% seen once. The sample belongs to a study of OX40 agonist ivuxolimab in advanced cancers. Overall study context: The dose-escalation group included hepatocellular carcinoma, melanoma, renal cell carcinoma and head and neck cancer. Among those enrolled, mean age was roughly 62 years (range roughly 23 to 79) and roughly 84% were male.

Specimen: CD4+ or CD8+ T cells sorted from blood, collected in a trial of the OX40 agonist ivuxolimab. This TCR derives from an adult with an advanced solid tumor such as melanoma, head and neck, liver or kidney cancer. The V call is TRBV27, the J call TRBJ2-7; D not certain. The CDR3 DNA sequence: TGTGCCAGCAGTTTAAGGCCTCTGGGCTCGTCCTACGAGCAGTACTTC. Translating it yields CASSLRPLGSSYEQYF.